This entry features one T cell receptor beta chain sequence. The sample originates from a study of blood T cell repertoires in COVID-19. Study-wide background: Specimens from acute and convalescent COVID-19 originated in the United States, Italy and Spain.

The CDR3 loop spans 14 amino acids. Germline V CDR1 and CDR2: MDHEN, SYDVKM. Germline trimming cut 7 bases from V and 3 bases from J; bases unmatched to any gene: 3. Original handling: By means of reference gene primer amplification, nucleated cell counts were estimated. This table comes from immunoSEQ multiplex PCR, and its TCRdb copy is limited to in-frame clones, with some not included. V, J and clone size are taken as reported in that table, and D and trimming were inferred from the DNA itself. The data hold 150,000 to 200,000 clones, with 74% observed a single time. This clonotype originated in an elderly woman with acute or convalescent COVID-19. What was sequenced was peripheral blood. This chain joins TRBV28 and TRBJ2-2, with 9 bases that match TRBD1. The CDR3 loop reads CASKGQGDTGELFF. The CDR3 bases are TGTGCCAGCAAGGGACAGGGAGACACCGGGGAGCTGTTTTTT.